The 13 T cell receptor beta chains below were found in one sample sequenced in a study of T cells after yellow fever vaccination. In TCRdb, the 5' RACE reads were re-called with MiXCR into one record per CDR3 protein. Of more than 45,000 distinct CDR3 sequences listed, 5.7% are singletons. The source was PBMCs, either bulk or a sorted T-cell subset (CD4+, CD8+, memory, or dextramer-sorted; not recorded which), collected on the day of the yellow fever booster vaccination. The receptors were gathered from a young man who received the YFV17D yellow fever vaccine.

This clonotype was picked up many times. The chain combines TRBV12-3 or TRBV12-4 with TRBJ2-7; 11 positions agree with TRBD2. The V gene end was trimmed by 5 bases and the J gene end by 5 bases; junction bases not matched to a gene: 2. The CDR3 spans 13 residues. In nucleotides, the CDR3 is TGTGCCAGCAGTCCGGGACTAGCGGACGAGCAGTACGTC. It translates to CASSPGLADEQYV.

There are many counts of this clonotype. The chain couples TRBV6-5 to TRBJ1-3; D ambiguous. The CDR3 extends over 13 amino acids. Germline V CDR1 and CDR2: MNHEY, SVGAGI. V was trimmed by 2 bases and J by 8 bases, leaving 10 bases between them. In DNA form, the CDR3 reads TGTGCCAGCAGTTACGACCCCCCGGACACCATATATTTT. Encoded protein: CASSYDPPDTIYF.

Many counts were recorded for this clonotype. The V gene is TRBV11-2, the J gene TRBJ2-1, with 9 bases identical to TRBD1. The J segment lost 7 bases and the V segment lost 5 bases, leaving 12 bases of the junction unmatched. This CDR3 spans 16 amino acids. Germline assignment: CDR1 SGHAT and CDR2 FQNNGV. The DNA of the CDR3 is TGTGCCAGCAGCCCTGGGACGGGACAGGGAGTGAATGAGCAGTTCTTC. As protein: CASSPGTGQGVNEQFF.

This clonotype was recorded at least ten times. This chain uses TRBV2 with TRBJ2-3; D uncertain. Trimming took off 6 bases at V and 8 bases at J, with 15 bases between the two ends. Germline CDR1 is SNHLY and CDR2 is FYNNEI. The CDR3 is 13 residues long. This chain's CDR3 is CASSPRYFRTQYF. In nucleotides, the CDR3 is TGTGCCAGCAGCCCGAGGTATTTTCGTACGCAGTATTTT.

Ten or more counts support this clonotype. The chain is built from TRBV19 and TRBJ2-1; D is uncertain. Per the germline V gene, CDR1 is LNHDA and CDR2 is SQIVND (reference sequence). The V end was cut by 1 base, the J end by 6 bases, with 10 bases between. There are 14 residues in the CDR3. CDR3 region: CASSIGSQANEQFF. The DNA of the CDR3 is TGTGCCAGTAGTATAGGTTCCCAGGCCAATGAGCAGTTCTTC.

In its sample, this clonotype was seen many times. This sequence joins TRBV12-3 or TRBV12-4 and TRBJ1-1; D unresolved. The CDR3 is 14 residues long. The V end was cut by 8 bases, the J end by 2 bases, with 15 bases between. The CDR3 DNA reads as TGTGCCAGCGGAGGATGGACGGACAACACTGAAGCTTTCTTT. It is translated as CASGGWTDNTEAFF.

This sequence joins TRBV6-1 and TRBJ1-6, with D possibly being TRBD1 (6 bases). The germline V and J ends were trimmed by 5 bases and 3 bases, with 14 bases remaining between them. Germline V lookup: CDR1 MNHNS, CDR2 SASEGT. This CDR3 has 16 residues. Here the CDR3 DNA reads TGTGCCAGCAGTCCTTCGGACAGTTTCTATAATTCACCCCTCCACTTT. Translated, it gives CASSPSDSFYNSPLHF.

This clonotype was seen only a few times. CDR3 coding DNA: TGTGCCAGCAGCTTGGACAGACTCAATCAGCCCCAGCATTTT. Residues: CASSLDRLNQPQHF. This rearrangement joins TRBV4-2 to TRBJ1-5, with D perhaps TRBD1 (6 bases). Trimming removed 5 bases at V and 3 bases at J, with 11 bases between. The CDR3 sequence is 14 residues long. The germline V gene has CDR1 LGHNA and CDR2 YNFKEQ.

This clonotype was recorded at least ten times. This sequence joins TRBV20-1 and TRBJ2-5; perhaps TRBD1 as D (5 bases). The CDR3 spans 12 residues. The V gene's germline CDR1 is DFQATT and CDR2 SNEGSKA (reference sequence). Trimming removed 4 bases at V and 3 bases at J, with 9 bases between. In nucleotides, the CDR3 is TGCAGTGCTACACAGGTTAAAGAGACCCAGTACTTC. This sequence encodes CSATQVKETQYF.

This clonotype has at least ten counts. V usage is TRBV20-1 and J usage is TRBJ2-3; D not resolved. Trimming left V 0 bases short and J 0 bases short, with 10 bases between. The CDR3 is 15 residues long. Germline V gene data show CDR1 as DFQATT and CDR2 as SNEGSKA (reference sequence). CDR3 residues: CSAREFGPSTDTQYF. The CDR3 bases are TGCAGTGCTAGAGAATTTGGCCCTAGCACAGATACGCAGTATTTT.

Many counts were recorded for this clonotype. The chain employs TRBV12-3 or TRBV12-4 and TRBJ2-1; 7 bases agree with TRBD2. The CDR3 sequence is 16 residues long. J gave up 5 bases and V 1 base, and 8 bases lay outside the gene matches. The chain's CDR3 is CASSLDTGGLNNEQFF. The CDR3 DNA follows: TGTGCCAGCAGTTTAGATACGGGGGGTCTAAACAATGAGCAGTTCTTC.

This clonotype was recorded at least ten times. The CDR3: CASSSQGNTEAFF. In DNA form, the CDR3 reads TGCGCCAGCAGCTCACAGGGGAACACTGAAGCTTTCTTT. The rearrangement joins TRBV5-1 to TRBJ1-1, with D maybe TRBD1 (6 bases). From germline, CDR1 is SGHRS and CDR2 YFSETQ. The length of the CDR3 is 13 residues. V dropped 3 bases and J dropped 1 base, with 7 bases sitting between them. The complete variable domain, with remaining parts taken from reference TRBV5-1 and TRBJ1-1, reads KAGVTQTPRYLIKTRGQQVTLSCSPISGHRSVSWYQQTPGQGLQFLFEYFSETQRNKGNFPGRFSGRQFSNSRSEMNVSTLELGDSALYLCASSSQGNTEAFFGQGTRLTVV.

This clonotype occurred a few times. The gene calls are TRBV4-1 and TRBJ1-5, with D maybe TRBD1 (5 bases). CDR3 size: 16 residues. Trimming stripped 3 bases from V and 0 bases from J, with 12 bases between. Germline V gene sequence: CDR1 MGHRA, CDR2 YSYEKL. CDR3 protein: CASSQETAFSNQPQHF. The CDR3 coding sequence is TGCGCCAGCAGCCAGGAGACAGCGTTTAGCAATCAGCCCCAGCATTTT.